A single sample is the source of the 20 T cell receptor beta chains below, sequenced in a study of T cells in Graves' hyperthyroidism and ophthalmopathy. The source material, RNA transcripts, was used to amplify TCR beta CDR3 regions. The TCR CDR3 first-round RT-PCR relied on the HTBI primer set. In TCRdb, the multiplex PCR reads were re-called with MiXCR into one record per CDR3 protein. The sample records 300,000 to 400,000 distinct CDR3 sequences, about 18% being singletons. Sequencing used blood. These receptors were taken from a woman aged 50 to 65 with Graves' hyperthyroidism.

The chain couples TRBV2 to TRBJ2-7, with 12 bases lining up with TRBD1. Trimming cost V 6 bases and J 3 bases; bases outside gene matches: 6. There are 15 residues in the CDR3. Germline V CDR1 and CDR2: SNHLY, FYNNEI. The CDR3 sequence is CASRAGTGGGYEQYF. CDR3 nucleotide sequence: TGTGCCAGCAGGGCCGGGACAGGGGGCGGCTACGAGCAGTACTTC.

This clonotype has a count of ten or more. The rearrangement links TRBV20-1 to TRBJ1-1; 7 bases agree with TRBD1. Unmatched junction bases numbered 2, after V lost 3 bases and J lost 10 bases. Germline V gene data show CDR1 as DFQATT and CDR2 as SNEGSKA (reference sequence). This CDR3 comprises 10 residues. In DNA form, the CDR3 reads TGCAGTGCTAGGACAGGGCGAGCTTTCTTT. This sequence encodes CSARTGRAFF.

V gene TRBV25-1 combines with J gene TRBJ1-1; possible D gene TRBD1, 6 bases. V was clipped by 1 base and J by 4 bases, with 16 bases between them. The CDR3 extends over 16 amino acids. CDR1 MGHDK and CDR2 SYGVNS come from the germline V gene. DNA of the CDR3: TGTGCCAGCAGTGAATGGGAGGGGGGAATGGGCACTGAAGCTTTCTTT. Its translation is CASSEWEGGMGTEAFF.

This clonotype has a count of ten or more. V gene TRBV3-1 combines with J gene TRBJ1-1; perhaps TRBD1 as D (6 bases). V dropped 0 bases and J dropped 8 bases, with 13 bases sitting between them. Germline V lookup: CDR1 LGHDT, CDR2 YNNKEL (reference sequence). This CDR3 comprises 14 residues. As DNA, the CDR3 is TGTGCCAGCAGCCAAGATACGGGGCAGGGGGAAGCTTTCTTT. Translation gives CASSQDTGQGEAFF.

This chain joins TRBV12-3 or TRBV12-4 and TRBJ2-1; 9 nucleotides agree with TRBD2. The CDR3 runs to 14 residues. J lost 4 bases, V lost 8 bases, and 6 bases had no gene match. Here the CDR3 DNA reads TGTGCCAGCGGAGGGACTAGCAAGTACAATGAGCAGTTCTTC. Encoded protein: CASGGTSKYNEQFF.

V usage is TRBV5-1 and J usage is TRBJ2-5, with TRBD2 matching 8 bases. This CDR3 comprises 14 residues. Germline V gene lookup returns CDR1 SGHRS and CDR2 YFSETQ. V lost 3 bases and J lost 4; bases outside the gene matches: 5. CDR3 protein: CASSWTLAVETQYF. CDR3 bases: TGCGCCAGCAGCTGGACACTAGCGGTAGAGACCCAGTACTTC. The full variable domain, its missing parts supplied by reference TRBV5-1 and TRBJ2-5, is KAGVTQTPRYLIKTRGQQVTLSCSPISGHRSVSWYQQTPGQGLQFLFEYFSETQRNKGNFPGRFSGRQFSNSRSEMNVSTLELGDSALYLCASSWTLAVETQYFGPGTRLLVL.

The rearrangement links TRBV10-3 to TRBJ1-5, with 7 positions matching TRBD1. This CDR3 contains 15 residues. Germline-derived CDR1 and CDR2 are ENHRY and SYGVKD. With V trimmed by 4 bases and J by 1 base, 4 bases remained unmatched. DNA for the CDR3: TGTGCCATCAGTGTAGCAGGGGGGAGCAATCAGCCCCAGCATTTT. Encoded protein: CAISVAGGSNQPQHF.

The rearrangement links TRBV24-1 to TRBJ2-6; D call uncertain. The CDR3 has 16 amino acids. V lost 6 bases and J lost 0, with 11 bases in between. Germline V gene sequence: CDR1 KGHDR, CDR2 SFDVKD. Written as DNA, the CDR3 is TGTGCCACCAGTCCTACCGTTTCCTCTGGGGCCAACGTCCTGACTTTC. Translation gives CATSPTVSSGANVLTF.

This clonotype has a count of ten or more. The chain is built from TRBV5-1 and TRBJ2-1; TRBD2 matches at 12 bases. Germline V gene lookup returns CDR1 SGHRS and CDR2 YFSETQ. The CDR3 loop spans 16 amino acids. Unmatched junction bases numbered 6, after V lost 3 bases and J lost 5 bases. CDR3 sequence: CASSWRTSGANNEQFF. CDR3 DNA: TGCGCCAGCAGCTGGCGGACTAGCGGGGCTAACAATGAGCAGTTCTTC.

V and J are TRBV20-1 and TRBJ1-1; D remains unclear. CDR1 is DFQATT and CDR2 is SNEGSKA in the germline V gene (reference sequence). V lost 2 bases, J lost 0 bases, and 4 bases lay in between. CDR3 length equals 12 residues. The CDR3 nucleotides are TGCAGTGCTAGAACGGTGAACACTGAAGCTTTCTTT. Translation gives CSARTVNTEAFF.

The table lists this clonotype with many counts. The chain employs TRBV3-1 and TRBJ2-1, with D unresolved. The CDR3 sequence is 12 residues long. V dropped 2 bases and J dropped 9 bases, with 8 bases sitting between them. The V gene's germline CDR1 is LGHDT and CDR2 YNNKEL (reference sequence). CDR3 residues: CASSQNVGEQFF. DNA for the CDR3: TGTGCCAGCAGCCAAAACGTCGGTGAGCAGTTCTTC.

This rearrangement joins TRBV14 to TRBJ2-2; TRBD2 matches 10 bases. V shed 5 bases, J shed 5 bases, and the junction held 8 bases outside the gene matches. CDR3 length: 16 residues. CDR1 is SGHDN, CDR2 FVKESK, per germline. The CDR3 spells CASSVSSGSITGELFF. CDR3 sequence (DNA): TGTGCCAGCAGCGTATCTAGCGGGAGTATAACCGGGGAGCTGTTTTTT.

In this sample, this clonotype turned up a few times. The V gene is TRBV27, the J gene TRBJ2-5; 10 bases are a match to TRBD2. With V trimmed by 8 bases and J by 5 bases, 11 bases remained unmatched. The CDR3 runs to 15 residues. Germline CDR1 and CDR2: MNHEY and SMNVEV (reference sequence). DNA of the CDR3: TGTGCCAGCGGAGGGACTAGCGAGGGGCGGGAGACCCAGTACTTC. Translation gives CASGGTSEGRETQYF.

This clonotype was observed many times. CDR3: CASSKGYEQFF. CDR3 sequence (DNA): TGTGCCAGTTCTAAGGGTTATGAGCAGTTCTTC. The chain recombines TRBV3-1 with TRBJ2-1; D gene ambiguous. Trimming left V 9 bases short and J 8 bases short, with 11 bases between. The CDR3 runs to 11 residues. The germline gives CDR1 LGHDT, CDR2 YNNKEL (reference sequence).

This clonotype came up many times. CDR3 nucleotides: TGTGCCAGCAGCCAACCGGGACAGGGCACAGATACGCAGTATTTT. It is translated as CASSQPGQGTDTQYF. The V and J genes are TRBV3-1 and TRBJ2-3; 8 bases align to TRBD1. The germline gives CDR1 LGHDT, CDR2 YNNKEL (reference sequence). The CDR3 is 15 residues long. Germline trimming cut 2 bases from V and 1 base from J; bases unmatched to any gene: 2.

For this clonotype: A single base separates this from a much larger clone, so it may be a read error. The rearrangement links TRBV18 to TRBJ2-7; weak D call: TRBD1 (6 bases). This CDR3 comprises 15 residues. V lost 0 bases to trimming and J lost 0 bases, with 9 bases between them. Per the germline V gene, CDR1 is KGHSH and CDR2 is LQKENI. CDR3 nucleotides: TGTGCCAGCTCACCACCGGGACACTACTCCTACGAGCAGTACTTC. It is translated as CASSPPGHYSYEQYF.

This sequence joins TRBV7-9 and TRBJ1-1; D uncertain. V was trimmed by 11 bases and J by 4 bases, leaving 14 bases between them. The CDR3 consists of 12 residues. Germline V gene data show CDR1 as SEHNR and CDR2 as FQNEAQ (reference sequence). Here the CDR3 reads CAGRVWATEAFF. The CDR3 DNA is TGTGCCGGACGGGTATGGGCCACTGAAGCTTTCTTT.

V and J are TRBV27 and TRBJ2-7; 14 positions agree with TRBD2. Germline V gives CDR1 MNHEY, CDR2 SMNVEV (reference sequence). This CDR3 contains 15 residues. J was trimmed by 4 bases and V by 6 bases; bases with no gene match: 5. CDR3: CASSRLAGGLYEQYF. CDR3 nucleotide sequence: TGTGCCAGCAGCAGACTAGCGGGAGGGTTGTACGAGCAGTACTTC.

In this sample, this clonotype turned up a few times. The chain joins TRBV6-2 or TRBV6-3 to TRBJ1-2; the match to TRBD1 covers 7 bases. CDR1 and CDR2 (germline): MNHEY, SVGEGT. Trimming removed 4 bases from V and 1 base from J; junction bases left unmatched: 12. This CDR3 has 17 residues. DNA of the CDR3: TGTGCCAGCAGTTCCCACCTGACCCGACAGGGTAACTATGGCTACACCTTC. Amino acids: CASSSHLTRQGNYGYTF.

A word on this clonotype: A much larger clone sits a single nucleotide away, making a read error possible. The gene calls are TRBV27 and TRBJ1-1, with D perhaps matching TRBD1 (5 bases). CDR1 and CDR2 from the germline V gene are MNHEY and SMNVEV (reference sequence). The CDR3 totals 11 residues. CDR3 bases: TGTACCAGCAGTTTGGGGCAGGAAGCTTTCTTT. It encodes CTSSLGQEAFF.